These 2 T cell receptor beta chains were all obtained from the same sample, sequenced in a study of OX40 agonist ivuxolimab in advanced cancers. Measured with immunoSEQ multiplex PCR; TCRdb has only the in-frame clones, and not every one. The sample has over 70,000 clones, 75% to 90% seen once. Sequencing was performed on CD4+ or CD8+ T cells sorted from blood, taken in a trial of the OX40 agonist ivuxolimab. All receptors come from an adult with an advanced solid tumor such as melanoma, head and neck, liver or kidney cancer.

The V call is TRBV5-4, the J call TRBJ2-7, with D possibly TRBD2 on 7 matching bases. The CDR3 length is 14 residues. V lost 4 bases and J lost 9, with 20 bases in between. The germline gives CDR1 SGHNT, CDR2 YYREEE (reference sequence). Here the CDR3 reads CASSRGAGREVQYV. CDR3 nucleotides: TGTGCCAGCAGCCGGGGGGCGGGAAGGGAAGTGCAGTACGTC.

CDR3 DNA sequence: TGTGCCAGCAGCTTAGCGGGGGGGAGAATTCCCTCCGAGCCCCAGCATTTT. Its translation is CASSLAGGRIPSEPQHF. The chain couples TRBV7-9 to TRBJ1-5, with D possibly TRBD1 on 5 matching bases. Trimming removed 0 bases from V and 8 bases from J, with 20 bases in between. Looked up from germline, CDR1 is SEHNR and CDR2 is FQNEAQ (reference sequence). The CDR3 length is 17 residues.